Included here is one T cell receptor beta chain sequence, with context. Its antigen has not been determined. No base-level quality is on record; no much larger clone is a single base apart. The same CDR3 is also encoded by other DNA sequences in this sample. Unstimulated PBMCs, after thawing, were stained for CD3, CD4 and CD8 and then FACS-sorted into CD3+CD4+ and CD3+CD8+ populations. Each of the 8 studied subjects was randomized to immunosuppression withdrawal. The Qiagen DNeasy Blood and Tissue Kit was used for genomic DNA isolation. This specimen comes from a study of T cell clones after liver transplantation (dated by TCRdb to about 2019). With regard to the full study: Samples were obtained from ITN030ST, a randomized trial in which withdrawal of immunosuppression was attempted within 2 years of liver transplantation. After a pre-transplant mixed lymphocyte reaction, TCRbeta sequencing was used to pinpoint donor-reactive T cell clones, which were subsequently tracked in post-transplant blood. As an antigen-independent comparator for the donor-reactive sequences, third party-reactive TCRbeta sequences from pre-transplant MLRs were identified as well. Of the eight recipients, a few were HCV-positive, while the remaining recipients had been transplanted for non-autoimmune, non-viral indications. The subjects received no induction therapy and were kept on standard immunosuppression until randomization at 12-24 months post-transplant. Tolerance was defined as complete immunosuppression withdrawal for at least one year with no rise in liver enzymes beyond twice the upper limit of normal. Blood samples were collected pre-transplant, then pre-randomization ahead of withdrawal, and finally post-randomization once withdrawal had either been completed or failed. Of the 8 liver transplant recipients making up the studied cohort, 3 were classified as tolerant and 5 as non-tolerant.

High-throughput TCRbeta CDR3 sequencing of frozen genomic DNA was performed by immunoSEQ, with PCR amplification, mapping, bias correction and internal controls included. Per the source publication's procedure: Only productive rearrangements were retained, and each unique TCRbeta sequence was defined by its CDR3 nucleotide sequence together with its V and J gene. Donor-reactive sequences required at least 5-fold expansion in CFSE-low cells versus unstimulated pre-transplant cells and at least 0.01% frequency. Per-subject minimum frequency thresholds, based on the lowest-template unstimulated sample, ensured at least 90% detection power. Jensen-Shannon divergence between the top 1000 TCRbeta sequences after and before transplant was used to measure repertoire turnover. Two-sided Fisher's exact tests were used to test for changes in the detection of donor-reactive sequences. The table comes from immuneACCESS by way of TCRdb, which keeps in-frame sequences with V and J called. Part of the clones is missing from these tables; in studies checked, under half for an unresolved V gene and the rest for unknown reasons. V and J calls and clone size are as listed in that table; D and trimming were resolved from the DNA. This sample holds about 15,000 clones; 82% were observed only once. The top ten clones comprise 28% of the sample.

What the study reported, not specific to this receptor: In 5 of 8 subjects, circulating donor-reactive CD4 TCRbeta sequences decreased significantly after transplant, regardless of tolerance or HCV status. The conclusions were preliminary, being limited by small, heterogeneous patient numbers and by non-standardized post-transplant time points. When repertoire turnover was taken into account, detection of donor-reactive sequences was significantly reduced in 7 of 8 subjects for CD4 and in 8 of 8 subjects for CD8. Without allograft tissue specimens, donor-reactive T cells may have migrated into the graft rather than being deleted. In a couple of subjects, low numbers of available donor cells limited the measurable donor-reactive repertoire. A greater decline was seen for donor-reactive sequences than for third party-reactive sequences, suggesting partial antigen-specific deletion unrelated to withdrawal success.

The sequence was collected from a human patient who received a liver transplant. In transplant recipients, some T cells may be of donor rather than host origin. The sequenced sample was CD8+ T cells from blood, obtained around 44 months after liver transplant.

The CDR3 region reads CASSLGLADQETQYF. The bases are TGCGCCAGCAGCTTGGGACTAGCGGATCAAGAGACCCAGTACTTC. The chain employs TRBV5-1 and TRBJ2-5, and TRBD2 matches 9 of the central bases. CDR1 and CDR2, looked up from the germline V gene, are SGHRS and YFSETQ. The cysteine opens and the phenylalanine closes a CDR3 of 15 amino acids. Here the CDR3 DNA is all that survives: 45 bases in frame from base 1. Compared with germline, V lacks 0 bases and J lacks 2 bases; bases without a gene match: 2.